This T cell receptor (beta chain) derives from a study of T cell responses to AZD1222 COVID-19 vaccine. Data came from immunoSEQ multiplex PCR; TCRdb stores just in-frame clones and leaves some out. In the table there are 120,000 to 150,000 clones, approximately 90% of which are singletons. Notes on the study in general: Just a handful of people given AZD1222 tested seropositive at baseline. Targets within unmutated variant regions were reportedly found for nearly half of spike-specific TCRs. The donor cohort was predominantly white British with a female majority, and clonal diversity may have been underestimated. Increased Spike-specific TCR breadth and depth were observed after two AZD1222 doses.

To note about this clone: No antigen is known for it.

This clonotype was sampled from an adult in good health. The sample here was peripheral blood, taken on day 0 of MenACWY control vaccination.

CDR3: CASSPDRFDSPLHF. DNA of the CDR3: TGTGCCAGCTCACCAGACAGGTTTGACTCACCCCTCCACTTT. V usage is TRBV18 and J usage is TRBJ1-6; possible D gene TRBD1, 6 bases. V was cut by 2 bases and J by 10 bases, with 12 bases left in between. Per the germline V gene, CDR1 is KGHSH and CDR2 is LQKENI. The CDR3 totals 14 residues.